This T cell receptor beta chain was documented in a study of human T cells and chemical hapten exposure. Looking at the study overall: Cases of alopecia areata, totalis or universalis occurred in a predominantly female patient group.

The ends lost 1 base at V and 4 bases at J; junction bases unmatched: 6. CDR3 length: 15 residues. In germline, CDR1 is LGHDT, CDR2 YNNKEL (reference sequence). Indicated time point: patch test 1, 2 weeks after DPC sensitization. Noted treatment: therapeutic diphenylcyclopropenone sensitization with weekly scalp DPC. Those who donated were patients with alopecia, 18 to 70 years of age, and suitable for DPC. This clonotype was counted only a few times. TCRdb independently ran MiXCR on the RACE reads; one entry per CDR3 protein. The sample consists of around 190,000 distinct CDR3 sequences, around 24% of them appearing once.

This clonotype originated in a woman between 50 and 59 years old with alopecia areata. Some clones in this sample may be carry-over from other donors' samples. The input for sequencing was whole blood, taken in connection with sensitization to the hapten diphenylcyclopropenone (DPC). This chain connects TRBV3-1 to TRBJ1-1; 7 bases agree with TRBD1. The CDR3 reads CASSQVSGQTTEAFF. DNA for the CDR3: TGTGCCAGCAGCCAAGTCTCGGGACAGACCACTGAAGCTTTCTTT.